This is a list of T cell receptor beta chains from one sample in a study of blood T cell repertoires in COVID-19. Sequencing used immunoSEQ multiplex PCR; TCRdb keeps in-frame clones, though not all of them. Of roughly 100,000 clones listed, over 55% were seen once; the top ten hold approximately 0.88%. Sequences were obtained from peripheral blood. These receptors were obtained from a human donor with acute or convalescent COVID-19. The donor label of this sample is uncertain. Each CDR3 is given with its conserved first and last residue. Each record gives: D gene, clone size, J gene, V gene, CDR3 DNA, CDR3 protein. A D gene is named only where the DNA matches it firmly. Rows give clone size only sometimes, using once, few, many, or a class for an expanded clone.

>TRBD1|.|TRBJ1-5|TRBV28
TGTGCCAGCAGTACGCCACGCGGGACAGAAGATAGGCCCCAGCATTTT
CASSTPRGTEDRPQHF
>TRBD2|.|TRBJ2-2|TRBV7-8
TGTGCCAGCATCCCCAGGAGGACTAGCGGGACCGGGGAGCTGTTTTTT
CASIPRRTSGTGELFF
>TRBD2|.|TRBJ2-2|TRBV28
TGTGCCAGCATCTCCGGGGGGGCGAACACCGGGGAGCTGTTTTTT
CASISGGANTGELFF
>.|.|TRBJ2-1|TRBV14
TGTGCCAGCAGCCTGGACAGAAACAATGAGCAGTTCTTC
CASSLDRNNEQFF
>TRBD2|few|TRBJ2-3|TRBV5-6
TGTGCCAGCAGCGGGACTAGCGGGGGGGATACGCAGTATTTT
CASSGTSGGDTQYF
>TRBD1|few|TRBJ2-5|TRBV18
TGTGCCAGCTCACCAGGGCACAGGGGGCAAGAGACCCAGTACTTC
CASSPGHRGQETQYF
>.|.|TRBJ2-1|TRBV24-1
TGTGCCACCAGCCTAGGGAGAAGAAATGAGCAGTTCTTC
CATSLGRRNEQFF
>TRBD1|once|TRBJ2-5|TRBV7-8
TGTGCCAGCAGCTTAGTTACAGGGGGCAATCTCAGGAAAGAGACCCAGTACTTC
CASSLVTGGNLRKETQYF
>.|few|TRBJ1-1|TRBV29-1
TGCAGCGTTTTAAGGACAGCGTATAACACTGAAGCTTTCTTT
CSVLRTAYNTEAFF
>TRBD2|few|TRBJ2-1|TRBV7-8
TGTGCCAGCAGCTTACCGGGGACTAGCGGGAAGTACAATGAGCAGTTCTTC
CASSLPGTSGKYNEQFF
>TRBD1|.|TRBJ1-2|TRBV30
TGTGCCTGGAGTGGACCGACAGGGGTAGGGTATGGCTACACCTTC
CAWSGPTGVGYGYTF
>TRBD1|.|TRBJ2-3|TRBV12-5
TGTGCTAGTGGTTTGGCCCGGGACAGGGACACAGATACGCAGTATTTT
CASGLARDRDTDTQYF
>.|.|TRBJ1-2|TRBV19
TGTGCCAGTAGTATCCAGGGCACTTGGGTCTATGGCTACACCTTC
CASSIQGTWVYGYTF
>.|few|TRBJ2-5|TRBV1
TGCACCAGCAGCCAAGGGTTCGGTCAAGAGACCCAGTACTTC
CTSSQGFGQETQYF
>TRBD1|few|TRBJ1-4|TRBV5-1
TGCGCCAGCAGCTTGGGGGACAGGGTGTTTGAAAAACTGTTTTTT
CASSLGDRVFEKLFF
>.|few|TRBJ1-1|TRBV29-1
TGCAGCGTCCCCAGGGCCCCGAACTCTGAAGCTTTCTTT
CSVPRAPNSEAFF
>.|.|TRBJ1-1|TRBV5-6
TGTGCCAGCAGCTTAATTAGTGACACTGAAGCTTTCTTT
CASSLISDTEAFF
>.|.|TRBJ2-5|TRBV13
TGTGCCAGCAGCTTAGGAGCCGGGTGGCGGGAGACCCAGTACTTC
CASSLGAGWRETQYF
>TRBD2|.|TRBJ2-7|TRBV7-2
TGTGCCAGCAGCGGGGTAGCGGGGGCCTACGAGCAGTACTTC
CASSGVAGAYEQYF
>.|.|TRBJ2-1|TRBV18
TGTGCCAGCTCACCCCTCGGGGTCGCCAATGAGCAGTTCTTC
CASSPLGVANEQFF
>.|few|TRBJ1-6|TRBV19
TGTGCCAGTAGTACCAGGGGAGATAATTCACCCCTCCACTTT
CASSTRGDNSPLHF
>.|few|TRBJ2-1|TRBV3-1/TRBV3-2
TGTGCCAGCAGCCAACAAAGGGGCTCCTACAATGAGCAGTTCTTC
CASSQQRGSYNEQFF
>.|.|TRBJ2-6|TRBV4-1
TGCGCCAGCAGCCAAGTTAGCTCTGGGGCCAACGTCCTGACTTTC
CASSQVSSGANVLTF
>.|.|TRBJ1-3|TRBV28
TGTGCCAGCAGTCCCCCAACAGACGGAAACACCATATATTTT
CASSPPTDGNTIYF
>.|.|TRBJ1-1|TRBV2
TGTGCCAGCAGTCCTCAGGGCCCTGAAGCTTTCTTT
CASSPQGPEAFF
>.|.|TRBJ1-2|TRBV6-5
TGTGCCAGCAGTTGGTCCGACAGGCGCCTCTATGGCTACACCTTC
CASSWSDRRLYGYTF
>TRBD1|.|TRBJ1-5|TRBV6-2/TRBV6-3
TGTGCCAGCAGCTCTAGGACAGGGGGCAATCAGCCCCAGCATTTT
CASSSRTGGNQPQHF
>TRBD2|.|TRBJ2-3|TRBV19
TGTGCCAGTAGGGCGGGGGGGCCCACAGATACGCAGTATTTT
CASRAGGPTDTQYF
>.|.|TRBJ1-1|TRBV10-3
TGTGCCATCAGTGCGGGGGGATCGAACACTGAAGCTTTCTTT
CAISAGGSNTEAFF
>.|few|TRBJ1-2|TRBV7-2
TGTGCCAGCACCCTAGACAGATTAAACTATGGCTACACCTTC
CASTLDRLNYGYTF
>TRBD1|.|TRBJ2-1|TRBV9
TGTGCCAGCAGCTCCCGGGGACAGGGCGGGCATGAGCAGTTCTTC
CASSSRGQGGHEQFF
>.|.|TRBJ2-5|TRBV29-1
TGCAGCGTTGTCGGGAGCGGCCAAGAGACCCAGTACTTC
CSVVGSGQETQYF
>.|once|TRBJ1-1|TRBV2
TGTGCCAGCAGGCCGGAGCTAATGAACACTGAAGCTTTCTTT
CASRPELMNTEAFF
>.|.|TRBJ2-4|TRBV11-2
TGTGCCAGCAGCTTAGATCGAAACATTCAGTACTTC
CASSLDRNIQYF
>.|.|TRBJ2-6|TRBV19
TGTGCCAGCTGGGGCAGGGGCTCTGGGGCCAACGTCCTGACTTTC
CASWGRGSGANVLTF
>.|.|TRBJ2-7|TRBV2
TGTGCCAGCAGTAGGCCCAGGGATATCTCCTACGAGCAGTACTTC
CASSRPRDISYEQYF
>.|.|TRBJ1-5|TRBV4-1
TGCGCCAGCAGCCAAGGCACTTATATACCCCAGCATTTT
CASSQGTYIPQHF
>TRBD1|.|TRBJ2-6|TRBV27
TGTGCCAGCAGGCCCGGGACAGCTTGGCCTGGGGCCAACGTCCTGACTTTC
CASRPGTAWPGANVLTF
>.|.|TRBJ1-5|TRBV6-6
TGTGCCAGCAGCCGACAAAATCAGCCCCAGCATTTT
CASSRQNQPQHF
>.|.|TRBJ2-1|TRBV27
TGTGCCAGTCGCCTAAATACCCGGGGGAGCTCCTACAATGAGCAGTTCTTC
CASRLNTRGSSYNEQFF
>.|.|TRBJ1-1|TRBV20-1
TGCAGTGCTAGTCCCGGCAGGGGAATGGGAACTGAAGCTTTCTTT
CSASPGRGMGTEAFF
>.|.|TRBJ1-3|TRBV7-2
TGTGCCAGCAGCTTAACGGTTGGAAACACCATATATTTT
CASSLTVGNTIYF
>.|.|TRBJ2-2|TRBV20-1
TGCAGTGCTAGTCCAGGCGACACCGGGGAGCTGTTTTTT
CSASPGDTGELFF
>.|.|TRBJ2-5|TRBV12-3/TRBV12-4
TGTGCCAGCAGCCACGGGGAGACCCAGTACTTC
CASSHGETQYF
>.|.|TRBJ1-2|TRBV5-1
TGCGCCAGCAGCTTGAATCAGGGGAACTATGGCTACACCTTC
CASSLNQGNYGYTF
>.|.|TRBJ2-1|TRBV10-2
TGCGCCAGCACCCACGGGGGCTCCTACAATGAGCAGTTCTTC
CASTHGGSYNEQFF
>.|.|TRBJ2-1|TRBV7-2
TGTGCCAGCAGCCCCTCTCCCGGGAACTACAATGAGCAGTTCTTC
CASSPSPGNYNEQFF
>.|.|TRBJ1-2|TRBV11-2
TGTGCCAGCAGCTTAGTTCTGGGGGCGGCTGGCTACACCTTC
CASSLVLGAAGYTF
>TRBD1|few|TRBJ2-6|TRBV19
TGTGCCAGTAGTCGGACAGGAACTACCTCTGGGGCCAACGTCCTGACTTTC
CASSRTGTTSGANVLTF
>TRBD1|few|TRBJ2-2|TRBV19
TGTGCCAGTAGTATATTCCCTTTGCAGGGGGCGGGGGAGCTGTTTTTT
CASSIFPLQGAGELFF
>TRBD2|.|TRBJ2-2|TRBV24-1
TGTGCCACCAGTGCCCGGACCGGGAGGACCACCGGGGAGCTGTTTTTT
CATSARTGRTTGELFF
>.|.|TRBJ1-2|TRBV28
TGTGCCAGCAGTTTGTGGAGCTATGGCTACACCTTC
CASSLWSYGYTF
>TRBD1|.|TRBJ1-1|TRBV18
TGTGCCAGCTCACCAGTCCTTGGGACAGGGGATATTGAAGCTTTCTTT
CASSPVLGTGDIEAFF
>TRBD1|few|TRBJ1-2|TRBV18
TGTGCCAGCTCACCCGACAGGGGGGCTAACTATGGCTACACCTTC
CASSPDRGANYGYTF
>TRBD1|.|TRBJ1-4|TRBV6-5
TGTGCCAGCAGAAACAGGGGAACTAATGAAAAACTGTTTTTT
CASRNRGTNEKLFF
>TRBD1|.|TRBJ1-4|TRBV6-5
TGTGCCAGCAGTCCCTGGGACAGTAGCGAAAAACTGTTTTTT
CASSPWDSSEKLFF
>.|.|TRBJ2-5|TRBV5-6
TGTGCCAGCAGCTTGGTTAGCGGTGGGGAGACCCAGTACTTC
CASSLVSGGETQYF
>.|.|TRBJ2-1|TRBV5-1
TGCGCCAGCAGCTTGGTTCGCAGGGTTGATGAGCAGTTCTTC
CASSLVRRVDEQFF
>.|.|TRBJ2-3|TRBV2
TGTGCCAGCAGTTTAAAGCGGCGCACACTCACAGATACGCAGTATTTT
CASSLKRRTLTDTQYF